This passage covers 9 T cell receptor beta chains from one sample sequenced in a study of blood T cells in healthy people across ages. Using a J-beta primer mix together with a sample-barcoded 5' primer, a second PCR was run for about 6 to 11 cycles. Each CDR3 protein is one row after TCRdb ran MiXCR on the 5' RACE reads. Here the sample spans 1.5 million to 2 million distinct CDR3 sequences, 28% being singletons. The sample comprised blood. The receptors derive from a woman between 25 and 40 years old in good health.

This clonotype was observed at least ten times. The V call is TRBV6-1, the J call TRBJ2-6; the D gene is possibly TRBD1 (6 bases). The CDR3 is 17 residues long. Trimming removed 7 bases at V and 0 bases at J, with 16 bases between. Germline V lookup: CDR1 MNHNS, CDR2 SASEGT. This chain's CDR3 is CASNTGLSISGANVLTF. The CDR3 nucleotides read TGTGCCAGCAACACAGGGCTTTCTATCTCTGGGGCCAACGTCCTGACTTTC.

There are a few counts of this clonotype. The chain couples TRBV7-9 to TRBJ2-7; D remains ambiguous. V dropped 3 bases and J dropped 2 bases, with 17 bases sitting between them. This CDR3 is 16 amino acids long. Germline V lookup: CDR1 SEHNR, CDR2 FQNEAQ (reference sequence). CDR3 protein: CASSFNSGGDTYEQYF. As DNA, the CDR3 is TGTGCCAGCAGCTTTAATTCAGGCGGTGATACCTACGAGCAGTACTTC.

This chain uses TRBV7-2 with TRBJ1-4; TRBD1 matches 7 bases. The CDR3 has 15 amino acids. Looked up from germline, CDR1 is SGHTA and CDR2 is FQGNSA. After removal of 5 bases from V and 8 bases from J, the junction contained 11 bases not matched to a gene. The DNA for the CDR3 is TGTGCCAGCAGCCCGTGGGACAGTAGTGGGGAAAAACTGTTTTTT. It codes for CASSPWDSSGEKLFF.

This clonotype has more than one count but fewer than ten. This chain links TRBV6-2 or TRBV6-3 with TRBJ2-2, with D unclear. Germline V CDR1 and CDR2: MNHEY, SVGEGT. The length of the CDR3 is 13 residues. V shed 3 bases and J shed 4 bases, with 6 bases lying between them. CDR3 protein: CASSYSTTGELFF. Here the CDR3 DNA reads TGTGCCAGCAGTTATTCGACCACCGGGGAGCTGTTTTTT.

This clonotype occurred many times. The CDR3 DNA reads as TGCGCCAGCAGCTCCGGAAACATTCAGTACTTC. Translated, it gives CASSSGNIQYF. This chain links TRBV5-1 with TRBJ2-4, with D unresolved. The CDR3 extends over 11 amino acids. Germline CDR1 reads SGHRS; CDR2 reads YFSETQ. V was clipped by 3 bases and J by 6 bases, with 4 bases between them.

This clonotype was observed once. This may arise from a read error, as a much more abundant clone is one base away. The rearrangement links TRBV7-2 to TRBJ2-3; D unclear. V gave up 5 bases and J gave up 10 bases, with 16 bases separating them. CDR1 is SGHTA, CDR2 FQGNSA, per germline. CDR3 length: 13 residues. The CDR3 loop reads CASSKERARSQYF. In DNA, the CDR3 is TGTGCCAGCAGCAAAGAACGTGCACGCTCGCAGTATTTT.

The count of this clonotype is one. The DNA of the CDR3 is TGTGCCAGCAGCTTACGAGCGGGAGCTGTCCACGAGCAGTACTTC. Amino acid sequence: CASSLRAGAVHEQYF. The chain employs TRBV5-6 and TRBJ2-7; 8 bases map to TRBD2. Trimming cost V 2 bases and J 5 bases; bases outside gene matches: 9. The CDR3 totals 15 residues. Germline V gene sequence: CDR1 SGHDT, CDR2 YYEEEE. The full variable domain, rest sourced from reference TRBV5-6 and TRBJ2-7, is DAGVTQSPTHLIKTRGQQVTLRCSPKSGHDTVSWYQQALGQGPQFIFQYYEEEERQRGNFPDRFSGHQFPNYSSELNVNALLLGDSALYLCASSLRAGAVHEQYFGPGTRLTVT.

The chain carries TRBV12-3 or TRBV12-4 and TRBJ1-6; D perhaps matches TRBD1 (5 bases). Trimming took off 6 bases at V and 13 bases at J, with 16 bases between the two ends. This CDR3 spans 13 amino acids. CDR3: CASRGAGISPLHF. In DNA, the CDR3 is TGTGCCAGCAGGGGAGCAGGGATTTCCCCCCTCCACTTT.

This clonotype has only a few counts. This chain connects TRBV10-3 to TRBJ1-5, with D maybe TRBD1 (6 bases). The CDR3 length is 15 residues. The germline CDR1 and CDR2 sequences are ENHRY and SYGVKD. Trimming removed 6 bases at V and 1 base at J, with 13 bases between. CDR3 region: CAISQEGDSNQPQHF. CDR3 coding DNA: TGTGCCATCAGCCAGGAGGGGGACAGCAATCAGCCCCAGCATTTT.